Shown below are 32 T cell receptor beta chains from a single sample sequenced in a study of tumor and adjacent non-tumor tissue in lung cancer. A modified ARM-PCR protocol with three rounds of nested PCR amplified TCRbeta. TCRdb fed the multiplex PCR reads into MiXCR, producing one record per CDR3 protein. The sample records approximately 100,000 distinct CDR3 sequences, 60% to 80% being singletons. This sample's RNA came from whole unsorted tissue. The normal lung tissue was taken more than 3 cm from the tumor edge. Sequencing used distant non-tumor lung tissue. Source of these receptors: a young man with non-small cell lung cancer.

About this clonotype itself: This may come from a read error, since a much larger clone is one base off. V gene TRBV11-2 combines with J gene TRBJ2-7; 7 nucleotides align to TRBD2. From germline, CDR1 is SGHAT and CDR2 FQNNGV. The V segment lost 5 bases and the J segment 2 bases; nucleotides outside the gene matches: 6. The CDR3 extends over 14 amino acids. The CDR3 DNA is TGTGCCAGCAGCCCTAAGGCGGGAGCCTACGAGCAGTACTTC. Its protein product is CASSPKAGAYEQYF.

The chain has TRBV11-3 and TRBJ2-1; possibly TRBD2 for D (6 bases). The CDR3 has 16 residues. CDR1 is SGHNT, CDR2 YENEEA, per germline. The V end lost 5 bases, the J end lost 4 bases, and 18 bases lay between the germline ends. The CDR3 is CASSPRRAGAYNEQFF. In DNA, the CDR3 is TGTGCCAGCAGCCCCCGGAGGGCCGGGGCATACAATGAGCAGTTCTTC.

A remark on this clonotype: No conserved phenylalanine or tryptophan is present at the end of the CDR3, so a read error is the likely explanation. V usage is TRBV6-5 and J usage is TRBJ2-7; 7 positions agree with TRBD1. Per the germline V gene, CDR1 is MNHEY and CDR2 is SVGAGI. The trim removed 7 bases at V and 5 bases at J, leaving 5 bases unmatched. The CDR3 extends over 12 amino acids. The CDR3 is CASTTTGHEQYL. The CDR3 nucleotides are TGTGCCAGCACCACGACAGGGCACGAGCAGTACCTC.

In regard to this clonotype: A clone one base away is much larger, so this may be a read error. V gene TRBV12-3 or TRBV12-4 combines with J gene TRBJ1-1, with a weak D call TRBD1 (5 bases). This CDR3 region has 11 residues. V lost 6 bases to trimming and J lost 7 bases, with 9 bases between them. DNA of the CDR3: TGTGCCAGCAGATCCCAGGGTGAAGCTTTCTTT. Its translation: CASRSQGEAFF.

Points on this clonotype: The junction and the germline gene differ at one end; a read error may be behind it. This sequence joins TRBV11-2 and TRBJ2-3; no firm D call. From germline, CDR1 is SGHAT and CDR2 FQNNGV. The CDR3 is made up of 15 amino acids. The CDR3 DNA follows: TGTGCCAGCAGCCCACCTGGTCGGAGCACAGATAAGCAGTATTTT. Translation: CASSPPGRSTDKQYF.

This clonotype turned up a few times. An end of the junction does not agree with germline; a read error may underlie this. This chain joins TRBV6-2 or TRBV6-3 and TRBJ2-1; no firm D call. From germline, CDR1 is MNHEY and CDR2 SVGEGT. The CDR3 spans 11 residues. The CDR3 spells CASMMGNEQSF. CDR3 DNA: TGTGCCAGCATGATGGGCAATGAGCAGTCCTTC.

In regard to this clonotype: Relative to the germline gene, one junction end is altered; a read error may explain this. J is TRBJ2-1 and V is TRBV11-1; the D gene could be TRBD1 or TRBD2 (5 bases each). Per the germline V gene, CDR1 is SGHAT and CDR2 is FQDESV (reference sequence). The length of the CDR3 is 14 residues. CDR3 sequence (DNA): TGTGACAGCAGCCTGGGGACGGGCAGGGATGAGCAGTTCTTT. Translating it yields CDSSLGTGRDEQFF.

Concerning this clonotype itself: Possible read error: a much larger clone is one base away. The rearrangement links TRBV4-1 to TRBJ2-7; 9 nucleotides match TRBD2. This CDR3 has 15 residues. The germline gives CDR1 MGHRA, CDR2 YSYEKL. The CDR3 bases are TGCGCCAGCTGCCAAGCGGGGGGAAGCTCCTACGAGCAGTACTTC. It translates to CASCQAGGSSYEQYF.

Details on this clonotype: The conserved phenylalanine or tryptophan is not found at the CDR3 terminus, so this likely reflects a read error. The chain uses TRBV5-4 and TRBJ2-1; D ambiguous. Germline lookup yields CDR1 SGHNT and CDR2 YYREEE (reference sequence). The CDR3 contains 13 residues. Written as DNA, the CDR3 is TGTGCCAGCAGCTTGACGGTCTACAATAAGCAGTTCTCC. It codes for CASSLTVYNKQFS.

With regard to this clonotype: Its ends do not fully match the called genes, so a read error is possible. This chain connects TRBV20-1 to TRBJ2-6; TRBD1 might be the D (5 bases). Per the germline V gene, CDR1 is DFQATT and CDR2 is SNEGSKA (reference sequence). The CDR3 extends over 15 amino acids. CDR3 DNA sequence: TGCAGTGCTAGAGATACCGGGCCTGGGGCCAACATCCTGACTTTC. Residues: CSARDTGPGANILTF.

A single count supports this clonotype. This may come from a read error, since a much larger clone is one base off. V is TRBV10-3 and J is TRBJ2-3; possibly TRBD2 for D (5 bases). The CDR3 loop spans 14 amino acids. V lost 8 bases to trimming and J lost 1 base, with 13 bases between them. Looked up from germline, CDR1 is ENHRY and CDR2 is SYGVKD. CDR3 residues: CAIGTNGGTDTQYF. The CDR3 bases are TGTGCCATCGGCACTAACGGGGGCACAGATACGCAGTATTTT.

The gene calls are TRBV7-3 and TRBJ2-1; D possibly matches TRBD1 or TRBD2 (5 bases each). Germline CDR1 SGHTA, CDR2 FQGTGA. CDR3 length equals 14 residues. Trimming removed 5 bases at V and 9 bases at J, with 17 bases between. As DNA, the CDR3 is TGTGCCAGCAGCCCAGGGCTAGCCCTGGGTGAGCAGTTCTTC. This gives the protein CASSPGLALGEQFF.

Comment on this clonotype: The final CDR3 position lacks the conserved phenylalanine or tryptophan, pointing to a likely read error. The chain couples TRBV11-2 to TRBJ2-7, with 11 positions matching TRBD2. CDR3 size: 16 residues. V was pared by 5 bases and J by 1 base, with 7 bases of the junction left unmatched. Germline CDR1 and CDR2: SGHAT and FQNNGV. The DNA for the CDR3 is TGTGCCAGCAGCAGGGCTAGCGGGAGGCAATCCTACGAGCAGTACTCC. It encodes CASSRASGRQSYEQYS.

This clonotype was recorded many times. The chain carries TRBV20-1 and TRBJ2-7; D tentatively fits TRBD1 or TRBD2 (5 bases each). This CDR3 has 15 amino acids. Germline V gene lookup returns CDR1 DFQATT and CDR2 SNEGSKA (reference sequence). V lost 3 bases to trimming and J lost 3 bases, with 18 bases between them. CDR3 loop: CSARKGPGAIYEQYF. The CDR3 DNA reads TGCAGTGCTAGGAAGGGACCCGGGGCGATCTACGAGCAGTACTTC.

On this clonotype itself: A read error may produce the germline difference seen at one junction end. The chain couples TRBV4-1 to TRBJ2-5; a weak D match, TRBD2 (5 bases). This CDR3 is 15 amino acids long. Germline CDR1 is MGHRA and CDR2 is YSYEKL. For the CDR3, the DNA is TGCGCTAGTAGCCAAGATCGGGATGAGGAAGAGACCCATTACTTC. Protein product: CASSQDRDEEETHYF.

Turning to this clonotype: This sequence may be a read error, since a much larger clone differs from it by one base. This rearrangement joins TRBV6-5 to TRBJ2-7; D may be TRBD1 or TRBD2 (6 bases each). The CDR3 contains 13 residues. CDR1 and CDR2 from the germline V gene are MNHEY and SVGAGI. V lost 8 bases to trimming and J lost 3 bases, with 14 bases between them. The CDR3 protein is CASDRGQYYEQYF. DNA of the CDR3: TGTGCCAGCGACCGGGGGCAGTACTACGAGCAGTACTTC.

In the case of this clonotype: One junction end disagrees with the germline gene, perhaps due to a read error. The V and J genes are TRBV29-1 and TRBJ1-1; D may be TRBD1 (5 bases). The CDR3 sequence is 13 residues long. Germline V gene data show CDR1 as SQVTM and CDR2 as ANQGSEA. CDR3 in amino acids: CSAVTGANTEVFF. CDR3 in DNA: TGCAGCGCCGTAACAGGTGCGAACACTGAAGTTTTCTTT.

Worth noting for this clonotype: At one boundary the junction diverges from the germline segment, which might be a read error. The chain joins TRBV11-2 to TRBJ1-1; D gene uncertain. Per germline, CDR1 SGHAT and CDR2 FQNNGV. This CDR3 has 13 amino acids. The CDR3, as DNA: TGCGCCAGCAGCACTACGGCGAACACTGAAGCTTTCTTT. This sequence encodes CASSTTANTEAFF.

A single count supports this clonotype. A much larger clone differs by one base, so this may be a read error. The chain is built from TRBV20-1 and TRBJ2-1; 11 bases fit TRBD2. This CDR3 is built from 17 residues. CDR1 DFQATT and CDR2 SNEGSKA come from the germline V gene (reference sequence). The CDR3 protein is CSARGYSGRAWGNERLF. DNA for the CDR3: TGCAGTGCTAGGGGGTATAGCGGGAGGGCCTGGGGGAATGAGCGGCTCTTC.

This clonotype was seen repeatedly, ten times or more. The chain's CDR3 is CASSLEGTSGSYEQYF. The CDR3 nucleotides are TGTGCCAGCAGCTTGGAAGGGACTAGCGGGAGTTACGAGCAGTACTTC. The chain uses TRBV5-4 and TRBJ2-7; 14 bases are shared with TRBD2. V trimming: 0 bases; J trimming: 4 bases; junction bases outside the gene matches: 3. Germline assignment: CDR1 SGHNT and CDR2 YYREEE (reference sequence). The CDR3 runs 16 residues. The variable domain in full, with the rest retrieved from reference TRBV5-4 and TRBJ2-7, is ETGVTQSPTHLIKTRGQQVTLRCSSQSGHNTVSWYQQALGQGPQFIFQYYREEENGRGNFPPRFSGLQFPNYSSELNVNALELDDSALYLCASSLEGTSGSYEQYFGPGTRLTVT.

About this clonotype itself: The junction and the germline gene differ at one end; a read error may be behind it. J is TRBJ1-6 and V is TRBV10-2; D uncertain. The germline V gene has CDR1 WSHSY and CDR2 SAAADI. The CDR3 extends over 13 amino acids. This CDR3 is CASSEHGNSSLHF. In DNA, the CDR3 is TGCGCCAGTAGTGAACATGGTAATTCATCCCTCCACTTT.

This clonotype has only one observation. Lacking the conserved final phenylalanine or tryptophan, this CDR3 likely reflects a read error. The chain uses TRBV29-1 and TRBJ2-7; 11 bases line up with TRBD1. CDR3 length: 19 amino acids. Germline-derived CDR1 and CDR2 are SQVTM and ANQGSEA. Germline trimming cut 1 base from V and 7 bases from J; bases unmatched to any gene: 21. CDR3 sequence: CSVEGGAGAGQGASGEQYI. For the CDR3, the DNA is TGCAGCGTTGAAGGTGGCGCGGGGGCTGGACAGGGGGCGTCGGGTGAGCAGTACATC.

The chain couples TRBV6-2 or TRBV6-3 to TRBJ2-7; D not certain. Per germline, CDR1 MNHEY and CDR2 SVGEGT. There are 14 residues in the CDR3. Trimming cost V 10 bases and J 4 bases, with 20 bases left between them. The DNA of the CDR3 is TGTGCCACCAGCTCTCAACGGGTCTCATACGAGCAGTACTTC. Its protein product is CATSSQRVSYEQYF.

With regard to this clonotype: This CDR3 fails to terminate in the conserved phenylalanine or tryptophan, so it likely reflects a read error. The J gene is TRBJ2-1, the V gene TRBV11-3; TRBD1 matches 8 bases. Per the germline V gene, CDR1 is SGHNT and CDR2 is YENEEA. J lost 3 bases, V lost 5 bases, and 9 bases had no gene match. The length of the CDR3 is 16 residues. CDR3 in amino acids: CASSARQGTLYNEQFL. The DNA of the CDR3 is TGTGCCAGCAGCGCCAGACAGGGGACACTCTACAATGAGCAGTTCTTA.

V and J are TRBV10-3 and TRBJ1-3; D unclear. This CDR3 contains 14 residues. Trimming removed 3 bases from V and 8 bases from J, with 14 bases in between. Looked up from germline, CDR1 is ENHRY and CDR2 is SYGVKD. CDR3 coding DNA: TGTGCCATCAGTGATGAGGCCGTAGAGGACACCATATATTTT. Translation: CAISDEAVEDTIYF.

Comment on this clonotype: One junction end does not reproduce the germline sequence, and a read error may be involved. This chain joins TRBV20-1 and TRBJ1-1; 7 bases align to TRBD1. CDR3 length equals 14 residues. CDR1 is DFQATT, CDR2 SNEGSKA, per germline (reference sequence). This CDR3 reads CSASGQAVNTEAFF. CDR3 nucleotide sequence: TGCAGTGCTAGTGGACAGGCCGTGAATACTGAAGCTTTCTTT.

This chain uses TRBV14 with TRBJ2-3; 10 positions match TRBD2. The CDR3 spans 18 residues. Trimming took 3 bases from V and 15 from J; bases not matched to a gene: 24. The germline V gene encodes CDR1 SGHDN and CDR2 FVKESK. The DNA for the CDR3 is TGTGCCAGCAGCCAGCCGCACCCGGGACTAGCGAGAGGGGATAGGCAATATTTT. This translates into CASSQPHPGLARGDRQYF.

The DNA for the CDR3 is TGCAGTGCTAGAGATCTCGCCCCGCGGGCCCGAGGGGTGCAGTTCTTC. Its translation is CSARDLAPRARGVQFF. The chain is built from TRBV20-1 and TRBJ2-1, with D possibly being TRBD1 or TRBD2 (5 bases each). This CDR3 is 16 amino acids long. Trimming took 0 bases from V and 12 from J, leaving 24 bases between them. From germline, CDR1 is DFQATT and CDR2 SNEGSKA (reference sequence).

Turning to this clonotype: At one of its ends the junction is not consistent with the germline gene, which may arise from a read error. CDR3 nucleotides: TGTGTCAGCAGTTACTCCCAGAGCGGGGAGCTGTCTTTT. This encodes CVSSYSQSGELSF. The genes are TRBV6-5 and TRBJ2-2; 7 bases line up with TRBD2. The germline V gene has CDR1 MNHEY and CDR2 SVGAGI. CDR3 length: 13 amino acids.

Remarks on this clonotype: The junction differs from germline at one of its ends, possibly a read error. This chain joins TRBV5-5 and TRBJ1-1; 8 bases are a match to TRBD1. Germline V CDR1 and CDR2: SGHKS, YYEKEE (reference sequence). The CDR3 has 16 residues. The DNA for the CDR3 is TGTGCCAGTAGCTTGAGCGGACAGGGAAGTTCCGCTGAAGCTTTCTTT. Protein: CASSLSGQGSSAEAFF. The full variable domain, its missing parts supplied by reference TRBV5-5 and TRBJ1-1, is DAGVTQSPTHLIKTRGQQVTLRCSPISGHKSVSWYQQVLGQGPQFIFQYYEKEERGRGNFPDRFSARQFPNYSSELNVNALLLGDSALYLCASSLSGQGSSAEAFFGQGTRLTVV.

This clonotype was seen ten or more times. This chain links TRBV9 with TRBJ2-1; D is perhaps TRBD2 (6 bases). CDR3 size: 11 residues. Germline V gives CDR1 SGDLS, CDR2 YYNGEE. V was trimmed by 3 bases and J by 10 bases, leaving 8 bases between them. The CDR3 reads CASSATSEQFF. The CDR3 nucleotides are TGTGCCAGCAGCGCTACTAGCGAGCAGTTCTTC.

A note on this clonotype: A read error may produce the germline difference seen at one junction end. The CDR3 reads CSVVGGPDMQYF. Here the CDR3 DNA reads TGTAGCGTTGTCGGGGGGCCAGATATGCAGTATTTT. The chain links TRBV29-1 to TRBJ2-3; TRBD2 is a possible D gene (7 bases). Per germline, CDR1 SQVTM and CDR2 ANQGSEA. The CDR3 length is 12 residues.